A single sample is the source of the 15 T cell receptor beta chains below, sequenced in a study of shared clonotypes between healthy human individuals. Terminally differentiated effector memory CD45RA+ cells were excluded from the naive CD8 cells, which were CD45RO-negative and positively selected for CCR7. Only in-frame clones appear in the TCRdb table, and some are missing; sequencing was by immunoSEQ multiplex PCR. The table records around 2,000,000 clones, about 93% of them present only once. The sequencing sample was made of naive CD8+ T cells from PBMCs. The source is a man aged 18 to 30 in good health. Some clones in this sample may be carry-over from other donors' samples.

The chain employs TRBV28 and TRBJ2-7; the D is unclear. With 6 bases removed from V and 4 bases from J, the gap between germline ends came to 10 bases. The germline CDR1 and CDR2 sequences are MDHEN and SYDVKM. This CDR3 contains 12 residues. The CDR3 reads CASRSIGYEQYF. For the CDR3, the DNA is TGTGCCAGCAGATCCATTGGGTACGAGCAGTACTTC.

This clone appeared a single time. The chain has TRBV15 and TRBJ2-3; a weak D match, TRBD2 (6 bases). The CDR3 totals 13 residues. Germline CDR1 LNHNV, CDR2 YYDKDF (reference sequence). The CDR3 nucleotides read TGTTCGACAGCGGGCGCTAGCACAGATACGCAGTATTTT. It codes for CSTAGASTDTQYF.

In this sample, this clone turned up once. The chain recombines TRBV19 with TRBJ1-2; the match to TRBD1 covers 8 bases. With 5 bases clipped from V and 6 bases from J, the junction kept 8 bases outside the gene matches. Germline V gene lookup returns CDR1 LNHDA and CDR2 SQIVND (reference sequence). The CDR3 consists of 14 residues. The CDR3 protein is CASSPWTGKDGYTF. For the CDR3, the DNA is TGTGCCAGTAGTCCCTGGACAGGGAAGGATGGCTACACCTTC.

The chain couples TRBV28 to TRBJ2-7; 9 nucleotides align to TRBD1. V lost 0 bases and J lost 2; bases outside the gene matches: 8. There are 17 residues in the CDR3. Germline lookup yields CDR1 MDHEN and CDR2 SYDVKM. The CDR3, as DNA: TGTGCCAGCAGTTTATGGGGACAGGGAAGACCAACCTACGAGCAGTACTTC. As protein: CASSLWGQGRPTYEQYF.

The gene calls are TRBV10-3 and TRBJ1-2; D call uncertain. From germline, CDR1 is ENHRY and CDR2 SYGVKD. V was clipped by 8 bases and J by 4 bases, with 8 bases between them. This CDR3 has 11 residues. CDR3 amino acids: CAIYWSYGYTF. CDR3 nucleotide sequence: TGTGCCATCTATTGGAGCTATGGCTACACCTTC.

This chain joins TRBV30 and TRBJ2-1; 7 bases fit TRBD2. Germline V gene sequence: CDR1 GTSNPN, CDR2 SVGIG (reference sequence). This CDR3 contains 16 residues. J was trimmed by 0 bases and V by 3 bases; bases with no gene match: 8. The CDR3 loop reads CAWRGLAESSYNEQFF. DNA of the CDR3: TGTGCCTGGAGAGGCCTAGCGGAGAGCTCCTACAATGAGCAGTTCTTC.

This chain connects TRBV2 to TRBJ2-1, with 9 bases aligning to TRBD1. V trimming: 6 bases; J trimming: 6 bases; junction bases outside the gene matches: 9. The germline gives CDR1 SNHLY, CDR2 FYNNEI. The CDR3 runs to 15 residues. The CDR3 loop reads CASRENRGPGNEQFF. DNA for the CDR3: TGTGCCAGCAGGGAAAACAGGGGGCCGGGCAATGAGCAGTTCTTC.

The rearrangement joins TRBV9 to TRBJ2-2; TRBD1 might be the D (5 bases). The CDR3 loop spans 14 amino acids. CDR1 is SGDLS and CDR2 is YYNGEE in the germline V gene. V lost 3 bases, J lost 5 bases, and 11 bases lay in between. The CDR3 nucleotides read TGTGCCAGCAGCGCGTACAGGAAAACCGGGGAGCTGTTTTTT. This codes for CASSAYRKTGELFF.

The chain links TRBV27 to TRBJ2-2, with TRBD2 matching 7 bases. CDR1 is MNHEY, CDR2 SMNVEV, per germline (reference sequence). The CDR3 is 16 amino acids. The J segment lost 2 bases and the V segment lost 5 bases, leaving 8 bases of the junction unmatched. The CDR3 region is CASSTGGYLNTGELFF. The CDR3 DNA is TGTGCCAGCAGTACCGGGGGGTATCTCAACACCGGGGAGCTGTTTTTT.

This chain joins TRBV28 and TRBJ2-2; 7 nucleotides agree with TRBD2. V lost 8 bases, J lost 1 base, and 4 bases stayed unmatched. Germline lookup yields CDR1 MDHEN and CDR2 SYDVKM. This CDR3 spans 14 amino acids. CDR3 coding DNA: TGTGCCAGCGTGCCTAGCGGGAACACCGGGGAGCTGTTTTTT. It translates to CASVPSGNTGELFF.

The chain carries TRBV5-1 and TRBJ1-3; D might be TRBD1 (5 bases). The CDR3 totals 17 residues. Germline CDR1 reads SGHRS; CDR2 reads YFSETQ. V gave up 5 bases and J gave up 4 bases, with 22 bases separating them. The CDR3 loop reads CASSPRDGGVDGNTIYF. CDR3 coding DNA: TGCGCCAGCAGTCCTCGGGACGGAGGGGTAGACGGAAACACCATATATTTT.

The chain uses TRBV28 and TRBJ2-3; no clear D. This CDR3 is 14 amino acids long. With 5 bases removed from V and 0 bases from J, the gap between germline ends came to 9 bases. The germline V gene encodes CDR1 MDHEN and CDR2 SYDVKM. CDR3 coding DNA: TGTGCCAGCAGTAGGGATTCTAGCACAGATACGCAGTATTTT. Residues: CASSRDSSTDTQYF. Supplemented by reference TRBV28 and TRBJ2-3, the full variable domain reads DVKVTQSSRYLVKRTGEKVFLECVQDMDHENMFWYRQDPGLGLRLIYFSYDVKMKEKGDIPEGYSVSREKKERFSLILESASTNQTSMYLCASSRDSSTDTQYFGPGTRLTVL.

CDR3 sequence reads: CASSHGTGGAGNEQFF. DNA for the CDR3: TGCGCCAGCAGCCACGGAACAGGGGGCGCGGGAAATGAGCAGTTCTTC. The chain joins TRBV4-1 to TRBJ2-1; 9 nucleotides match TRBD1. CDR3 size: 16 residues. The ends lost 3 bases at V and 7 bases at J; junction bases unmatched: 10. The V gene's germline CDR1 is MGHRA and CDR2 YSYEKL.

The V gene is TRBV29-1, the J gene TRBJ2-3; D is possibly TRBD1 (5 bases). Germline values: CDR1 SQVTM, CDR2 ANQGSEA. The CDR3 contains 16 residues. V shed 2 bases and J shed 5 bases, with 20 bases lying between them. The CDR3 DNA reads as TGCAGCGTTGAACTCTACCTCCGGCAGGGTCTAGATACGCAGTATTTT. Its protein product is CSVELYLRQGLDTQYF.

This chain uses TRBV15 with TRBJ1-1, with 8 bases fitting TRBD1. Germline CDR1 LNHNV, CDR2 YYDKDF (reference sequence). The CDR3 consists of 18 residues. The J segment lost 2 bases and the V segment lost 0 bases, leaving 11 bases of the junction unmatched. For the CDR3, the DNA is TGTGCCACCAGCAGAGATTCAGTGGCAGGGGGCATAAACACTGAAGCTTTCTTT. Amino acid sequence: CATSRDSVAGGINTEAFF.